These T cell receptor beta chains were read from a single sample in a study of blood T cell repertoires in COVID-19. Measured with immunoSEQ multiplex PCR; TCRdb has only the in-frame clones, and not every one. The sample includes approximately 100,000 clones, about 85% of them seen just once. Sequencing was performed on peripheral blood. The receptor set was obtained from a man older than 75 with acute or convalescent COVID-19. Both conserved end residues are part of each CDR3. Fields, in order: V gene, CDR3 protein.

v_call: TRBV30; cdr3_aa: CAWAGQDNQPQHF
v_call: TRBV27; cdr3_aa: CASSLKRESRTDTQYF
v_call: TRBV7-3; cdr3_aa: CASRRTSGSGELFF
v_call: TRBV28; cdr3_aa: CASSLTAGEPYGYTF
v_call: TRBV28; cdr3_aa: CASSLWGASTEAFF
v_call: TRBV10-1; cdr3_aa: CASSEWSNTDTQYF
v_call: TRBV9; cdr3_aa: CASSIGQGVDQPQHF
v_call: TRBV11-2; cdr3_aa: CASSLDRTLGLAGSSEQYF
v_call: TRBV5-1; cdr3_aa: CASSLVYPGGSNTGELFF
v_call: TRBV29-1; cdr3_aa: CSVAHTGGSTEAFF
v_call: TRBV5-1; cdr3_aa: CASSLGLQGNQPQHF
v_call: TRBV19; cdr3_aa: CASSPITGTGTNEQFF
v_call: TRBV20-1; cdr3_aa: CSAKRETQYF
v_call: TRBV19; cdr3_aa: CASSLAGGTYEQYF
v_call: TRBV9; cdr3_aa: CASSTRTGGYEQYF
v_call: TRBV11-2; cdr3_aa: CASSPRTRTSFANTGELFF
v_call: TRBV29-1; cdr3_aa: CSVEEAVGGAGNEQFF
v_call: TRBV24-1; cdr3_aa: CATSADRMNTEAFF
v_call: TRBV14; cdr3_aa: CASSHPKASGRALNTQYF
v_call: TRBV7-2; cdr3_aa: CASSLSPTRYEQYF
v_call: TRBV2; cdr3_aa: CASSERRASYNEQFF
v_call: TRBV7-3; cdr3_aa: CASSLTPGGAGGYTF
v_call: TRBV7-3; cdr3_aa: CASTPRASGSSEQFF
v_call: TRBV11-2; cdr3_aa: CASSLRGGQAYNEQFF
v_call: TRBV9; cdr3_aa: CASSVTGTSGDQETQYF
v_call: TRBV24-1; cdr3_aa: CATSARSGGTDTQYF
v_call: TRBV18; cdr3_aa: CASSRRQGGGVETQYF
v_call: TRBV7-2; cdr3_aa: CASSLATGQGPNSPLHF
v_call: TRBV28; cdr3_aa: CASSLPTGSGNTIYF
v_call: TRBV7-3; cdr3_aa: CASSPSRSNTGELFF
v_call: TRBV7-2; cdr3_aa: CASSLSGPSTQYF
v_call: TRBV6-6; cdr3_aa: CASSRTGGVYEQYF
v_call: TRBV6-5; cdr3_aa: CASSLWTGSGYTF
v_call: TRBV19; cdr3_aa: CASSEQGWQETQYF
v_call: TRBV9; cdr3_aa: CASSADRTANNEKLFF
v_call: TRBV27; cdr3_aa: CASSRLAESYEQYF
v_call: TRBV6-1; cdr3_aa: CASSNRGLGETQYF
v_call: TRBV28; cdr3_aa: CASNTEGATYEQYF
v_call: TRBV2; cdr3_aa: CASSEVGTGGIGELFF
v_call: TRBV11-1; cdr3_aa: CASSLYVRGPEAFF
v_call: TRBV20-1; cdr3_aa: CSAGGLANNEQFF
v_call: TRBV5-1; cdr3_aa: CASSLGHSYEQYF
v_call: TRBV10-2; cdr3_aa: CASSPSESSYNEQFF
v_call: TRBV5-4; cdr3_aa: CASSSSGRVYEQYF
v_call: TRBV19; cdr3_aa: CASSIGAGVYNEQFF
v_call: TRBV28; cdr3_aa: CASRDLGTGIGGNQPQHF
v_call: TRBV5-8; cdr3_aa: CASSLAWGQVAYEQYF
v_call: TRBV5-1; cdr3_aa: CASSPGTGETQYF
v_call: TRBV15; cdr3_aa: CATSRDAGTGQETQYF
v_call: TRBV6-5; cdr3_aa: CASSDRGRQPQHF
v_call: TRBV29-1; cdr3_aa: CSGLGLGNTIYF
v_call: TRBV28; cdr3_aa: CASSSIQALGEKLFF
v_call: TRBV15; cdr3_aa: CATSRDQYEQYF
v_call: TRBV19; cdr3_aa: CASKSADKSYEQYF